This T cell receptor (beta chain) was retrieved from a study of Ad26.COV2.S vaccination and SARS-CoV-2 variants. Background on the study: Intramuscular Ad26.COV2.S at 5x10^10 or 1x10^11 viral particles.

This table comes from immunoSEQ multiplex PCR, and its TCRdb copy is limited to in-frame clones, with some not included. The sample has 350,000 to 500,000 clones, 89% seen once; the top ten hold about 2.5%. Comments on this clone: The antigen remains undetermined.

Notes on the study in general: Measurement of non-spike TCR breadth gave similar results in vaccine and placebo recipients. Total T cell responses may have been underestimated by the TCR breadth and depth analyses.

This CDR3 region has 14 residues. V was pared by 2 bases and J by 4 bases, with 4 bases of the junction left unmatched. Germline V gives CDR1 MNHEY, CDR2 SVGAGI. Treatment indicated: about 20 received Ad26.COV2.S at low or high dose, single or two shots; a few received placebo; per-sample allocation not given. Specimen acquisition occurred on day 63 following the initial vaccine or placebo injection. This specimen consisted of peripheral blood, obtained in a trial of Ad26.COV2.S vaccine versus placebo. This sequence joins TRBV6-5 and TRBJ1-2; 7 nucleotides align to TRBD1. The clonotype was recovered from a person between 18 and 65 years old who received the Ad26.COV2.S COVID-19 vaccine or a placebo. The CDR3: CASSYRGQTYGYTF. The CDR3 DNA reads TGTGCCAGCAGTTACAGGGGACAGACCTATGGCTACACCTTC.